This T cell receptor beta chain derives from a study of vaccination effects on CD4 cells after COVID-19. Across the study: Subjects were given two BNT162b2 or mRNA-1273 vaccine doses. Two convalescent patients provided samples 16 days and one week prevaccination.

Study observations and caveats: Recruitment yielded few convalescent patients, and the study had no early post-infection timepoints. Infection- and vaccine-induced clones contracted markedly late after vaccination.

This table comes from immunoSEQ multiplex PCR, and its TCRdb copy is limited to in-frame clones, with some not included. The sample gives around 75,000 clones, over 60% of which show up once; about 5% is in the top ten. Concerning this clone: As yet, its antigen is unknown.

Before any sequencing was done, the ViraFEST assay used viral peptide pools to expand antigen-specific CD4+ T cells. CD4+ T cells were isolated after less than 12 days of culture. This person caught SARS-CoV-2 sometime from March to December 2020, and PCR testing confirmed the infection. This clonotype originated in a human donor who had a prior SARS-CoV-2 infection. The input for sequencing was CD4+ T cells from PBMCs cultured with HIV peptides, taken before COVID-19 vaccination. Subset meaning: HIV-1 Nef peptide pool negative control/reference culture.

The DNA for the CDR3 is TGTGCCAGCAGCAACCGGGACATAGCTAACTATGGCTACACCTTC. It translates to CASSNRDIANYGYTF. V usage is TRBV2 and J usage is TRBJ1-2; D may be TRBD1 (6 bases). Germline-derived CDR1 and CDR2 are SNHLY and FYNNEI. Trimming took off 6 bases at V and 0 bases at J, with 14 bases between the two ends. The CDR3 length is 15 residues.